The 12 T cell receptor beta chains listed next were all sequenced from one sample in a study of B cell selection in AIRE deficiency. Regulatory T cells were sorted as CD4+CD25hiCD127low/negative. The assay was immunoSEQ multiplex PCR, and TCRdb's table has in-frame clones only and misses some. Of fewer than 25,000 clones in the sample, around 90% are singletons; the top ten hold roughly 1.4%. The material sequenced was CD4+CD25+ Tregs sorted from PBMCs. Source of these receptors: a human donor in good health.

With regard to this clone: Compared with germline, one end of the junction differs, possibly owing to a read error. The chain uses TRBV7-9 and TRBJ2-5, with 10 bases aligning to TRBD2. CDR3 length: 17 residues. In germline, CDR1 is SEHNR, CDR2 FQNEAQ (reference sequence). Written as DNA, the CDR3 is TGTGCCAGCAGCACTCAACTAGCGGGGCTTTTCGGGGAGACCCAGCACTTC. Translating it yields CASSTQLAGLFGETQHF.

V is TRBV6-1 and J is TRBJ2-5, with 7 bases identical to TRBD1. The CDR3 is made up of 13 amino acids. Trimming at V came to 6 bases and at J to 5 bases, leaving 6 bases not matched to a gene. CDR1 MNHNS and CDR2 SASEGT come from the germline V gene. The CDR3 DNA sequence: TGTGCCAGCAGAGACAGGGTCCGGGAGACCCAGTACTTC. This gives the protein CASRDRVRETQYF.

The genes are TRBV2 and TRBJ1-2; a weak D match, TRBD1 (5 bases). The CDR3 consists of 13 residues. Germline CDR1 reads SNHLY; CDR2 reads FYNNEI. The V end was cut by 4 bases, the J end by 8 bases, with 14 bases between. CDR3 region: CASSALGVEGYTF. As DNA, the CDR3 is TGTGCCAGCAGTGCTCTGGGGGTAGAGGGCTACACCTTC.

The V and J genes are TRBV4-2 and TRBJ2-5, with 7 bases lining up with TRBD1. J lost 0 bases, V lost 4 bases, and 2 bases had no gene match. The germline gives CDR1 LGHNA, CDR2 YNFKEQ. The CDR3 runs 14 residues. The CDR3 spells CASSPDRYQETQYF. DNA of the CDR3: TGTGCCAGCAGCCCGGACAGGTACCAAGAGACCCAGTACTTC.

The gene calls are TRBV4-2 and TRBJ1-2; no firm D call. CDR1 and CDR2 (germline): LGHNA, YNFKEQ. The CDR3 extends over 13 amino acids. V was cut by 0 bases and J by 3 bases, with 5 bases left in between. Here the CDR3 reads CASSQEAHYGYTF. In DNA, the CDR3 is TGTGCCAGCAGCCAAGAGGCCCACTATGGCTACACCTTC.

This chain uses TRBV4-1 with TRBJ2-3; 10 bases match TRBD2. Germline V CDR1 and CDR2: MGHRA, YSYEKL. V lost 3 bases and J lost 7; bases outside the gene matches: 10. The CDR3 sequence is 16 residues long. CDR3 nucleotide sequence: TGCGCCAGCAGCCAGGTTCAGCGGGGGGGCCTAAATACGCAGTATTTT. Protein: CASSQVQRGGLNTQYF.

CDR3 sequence reads: CASKTRTAVGELFF. As DNA, the CDR3 is TGTGCCAGTAAAACTCGGACAGCCGTCGGGGAGCTGTTTTTT. The chain has TRBV19 and TRBJ2-2; maybe TRBD1 (6 bases). Germline values: CDR1 LNHDA, CDR2 SQIVND (reference sequence). This CDR3 region has 14 residues. Trimming stripped 7 bases from V and 7 bases from J, with 16 bases between.

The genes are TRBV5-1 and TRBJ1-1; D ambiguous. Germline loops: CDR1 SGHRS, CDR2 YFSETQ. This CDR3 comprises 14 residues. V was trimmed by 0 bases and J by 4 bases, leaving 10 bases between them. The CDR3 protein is CASSLGRRVTEAFF. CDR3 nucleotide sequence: TGCGCCAGCAGCTTGGGGAGGAGGGTCACTGAAGCTTTCTTT.

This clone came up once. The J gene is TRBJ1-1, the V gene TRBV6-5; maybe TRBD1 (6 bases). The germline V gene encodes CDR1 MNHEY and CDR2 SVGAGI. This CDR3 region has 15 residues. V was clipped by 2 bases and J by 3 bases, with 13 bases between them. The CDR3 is CASSYALEGDTEAFF. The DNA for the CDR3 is TGTGCCAGCAGTTACGCCCTTGAGGGGGACACTGAAGCTTTCTTT.

CDR3 sequence (DNA): TGCGCCAGCAGCCGACAGGGGGCCTCTGGAAACACCATATATTTT. Encoded protein: CASSRQGASGNTIYF. The chain links TRBV4-1 to TRBJ1-3; 10 bases are a match to TRBD1. Unmatched junction bases numbered 0, after V lost 4 bases and J lost 0 bases. The germline V gene encodes CDR1 MGHRA and CDR2 YSYEKL. The CDR3 has 15 residues.

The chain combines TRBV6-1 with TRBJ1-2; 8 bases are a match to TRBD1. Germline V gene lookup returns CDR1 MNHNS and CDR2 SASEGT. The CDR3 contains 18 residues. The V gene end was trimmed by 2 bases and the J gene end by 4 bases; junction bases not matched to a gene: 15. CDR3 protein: CASSERRQGWRGTYGYTF. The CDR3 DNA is TGTGCCAGCAGTGAACGTCGACAGGGGTGGAGGGGAACCTATGGCTACACCTTC.

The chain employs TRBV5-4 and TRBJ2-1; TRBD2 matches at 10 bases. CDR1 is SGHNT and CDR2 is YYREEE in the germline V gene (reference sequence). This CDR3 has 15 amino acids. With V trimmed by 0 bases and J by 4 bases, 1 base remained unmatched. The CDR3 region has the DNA TGTGCCAGCAGCTTGGGAGCGGGGGGGTACAATGAGCAGTTCTTC. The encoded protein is CASSLGAGGYNEQFF.